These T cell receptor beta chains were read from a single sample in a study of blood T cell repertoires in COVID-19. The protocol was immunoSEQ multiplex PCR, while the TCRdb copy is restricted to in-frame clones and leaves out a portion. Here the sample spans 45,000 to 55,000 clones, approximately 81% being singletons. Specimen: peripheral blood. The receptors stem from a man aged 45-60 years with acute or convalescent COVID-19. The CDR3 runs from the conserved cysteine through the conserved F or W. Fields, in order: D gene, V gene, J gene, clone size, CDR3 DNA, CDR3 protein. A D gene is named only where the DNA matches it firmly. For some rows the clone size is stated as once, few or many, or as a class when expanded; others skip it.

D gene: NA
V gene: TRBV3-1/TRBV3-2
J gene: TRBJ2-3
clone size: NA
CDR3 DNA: TGTGCCAGCAGCCAAGCGGCAGAGGGCTCAGATACGCAGTATTTT
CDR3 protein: CASSQAAEGSDTQYF

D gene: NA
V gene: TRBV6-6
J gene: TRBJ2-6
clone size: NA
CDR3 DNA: TGTGCCAGCGGTCAGGGACTCTTGAACTCTGGGGCCAACGTCCTGACTTTC
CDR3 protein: CASGQGLLNSGANVLTF

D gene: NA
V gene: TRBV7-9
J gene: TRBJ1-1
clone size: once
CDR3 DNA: TGTGCCAGCAGAGAGGGGAACACTGAAGCTTTCTTT
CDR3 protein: CASREGNTEAFF

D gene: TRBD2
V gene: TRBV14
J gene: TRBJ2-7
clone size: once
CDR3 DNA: TGTGCCAGCAGCCAAGAATTGGGGGGGTCCTACGAGCAGTACTTC
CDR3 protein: CASSQELGGSYEQYF

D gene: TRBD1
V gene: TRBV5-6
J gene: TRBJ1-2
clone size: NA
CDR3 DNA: TGTGCCAGCAGCTTCGGGGACAGAGCCTATGGCTACACCTTC
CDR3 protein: CASSFGDRAYGYTF

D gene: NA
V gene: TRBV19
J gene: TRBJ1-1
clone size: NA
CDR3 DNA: TGTGCCAGTAGTATAGCGCCGGGGGGGACTGAAGCTTTCTTT
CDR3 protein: CASSIAPGGTEAFF

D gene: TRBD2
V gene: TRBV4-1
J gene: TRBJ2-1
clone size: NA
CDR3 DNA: TGCGCCAGCAGCCAAGTCCTCGGCCAGCGGGGGGTCCTCGGTGATGAGCAGTTCTTC
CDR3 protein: CASSQVLGQRGVLGDEQFF

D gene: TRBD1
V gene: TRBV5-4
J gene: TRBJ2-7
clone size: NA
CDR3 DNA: TGTGCCAGCAGCTTGGCCGGATTGACAGGGGACTACGAGCAGTACTTC
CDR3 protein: CASSLAGLTGDYEQYF

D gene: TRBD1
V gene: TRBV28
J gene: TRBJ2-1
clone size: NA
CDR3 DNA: TGTGCCAGCAGTCTTGGGACAGGGACCGACAATGAGCAGTTCTTC
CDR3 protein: CASSLGTGTDNEQFF

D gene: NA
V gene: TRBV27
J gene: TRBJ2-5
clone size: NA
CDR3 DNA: TGTGCCAGCAGTTTATCGTTATACGGGTTGGAGACCCAGTACTTC
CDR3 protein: CASSLSLYGLETQYF

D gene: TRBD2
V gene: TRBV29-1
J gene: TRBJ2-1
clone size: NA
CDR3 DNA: TGCAGCGTTGACGGGAGGGCCGGCACCTACAATGAGCAGTTCTTC
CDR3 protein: CSVDGRAGTYNEQFF